This TCR beta chain was sequenced for a study of blood T cell repertoires in COVID-19. With respect to this clone: The same CDR3 also results from other DNA sequences found in this sample.

Method: immunoSEQ multiplex PCR; TCRdb's copy keeps in-frame clones and lacks some. The top ten hold 3.8% of the sample, which has 100,000 to 150,000 clones, roughly 89% seen once. The TCR was taken from a woman aged 55-69 years with COVID-19, enrolled during active disease. The sample consisted of peripheral blood.

CDR3 coding DNA: TGTGCCAGCAGCGTAGGGACTTCCAATGAGCAGTTCTTC. This encodes CASSVGTSNEQFF. The chain recombines TRBV9 with TRBJ2-1, with D possibly being TRBD2 (5 bases). V lost 0 bases to trimming and J lost 6 bases, with 7 bases between them. The CDR3 totals 13 residues. Germline CDR1 reads SGDLS; CDR2 reads YYNGEE.